These 10 T cell receptor beta chains share one sample of origin, sequenced in a study of technical replicates of blood from several donors. The data were produced by immunoSEQ multiplex PCR, yet TCRdb's version contains in-frame clones alone and is incomplete. The sample lists just over 55,000 clones, roughly 95% occurring once. Sequencing input: PBMCs. Source of these receptors: a human donor in good health. Some clones in this sample may be carry-over from other donors' samples.

The CDR3 DNA sequence: TGTGCCAGCGGAATACAGGAAAAAAACACTGAAGCTTTCTTT. Translation gives CASGIQEKNTEAFF. The chain recombines TRBV6-5 with TRBJ1-1; maybe TRBD1 (5 bases). The V and J ends lost 8 bases and 2 bases respectively, with 15 bases between them. CDR1 and CDR2 (germline): MNHEY, SVGAGI. The CDR3 covers 14 residues.

The CDR3 spells CASSRGHQNTEAFF. The CDR3 region has the DNA TGTGCCAGCAGTCGGGGACACCAGAACACTGAAGCTTTCTTT. This rearrangement joins TRBV5-6 to TRBJ1-1; tentative D call: TRBD1 (6 bases). V was clipped by 5 bases and J by 1 base, with 12 bases between them. There are 14 residues in the CDR3. Germline loops: CDR1 SGHDT, CDR2 YYEEEE. Based on the CDR3 plus reference TRBV5-6 and TRBJ1-1, the full variable domain is DAGVTQSPTHLIKTRGQQVTLRCSPKSGHDTVSWYQQALGQGPQFIFQYYEEEERQRGNFPDRFSGHQFPNYSSELNVNALLLGDSALYLCASSRGHQNTEAFFGQGTRLTVV.

V usage is TRBV6-5 and J usage is TRBJ1-1; TRBD1 agrees at 7 bases. The CDR3 totals 13 residues. V gave up 5 bases and J gave up 5 bases; unmatched junction bases: 5. Germline V gene lookup returns CDR1 MNHEY and CDR2 SVGAGI. This chain's CDR3 is CASSPATGTEAFF. The CDR3 nucleotides read TGTGCCAGCAGTCCGGCGACAGGGACTGAAGCTTTCTTT.

The rearrangement joins TRBV6-5 to TRBJ1-2, with D possibly matching TRBD1 (6 bases). The CDR3 sequence is 13 residues long. The V end lost 6 bases, the J end lost 8 bases, and 16 bases lay between the germline ends. Germline CDR1 MNHEY, CDR2 SVGAGI. CDR3 in DNA: TGTGCCAGCAGGGGGGACACCAAAGGAGGCTACACCTTC. Its protein product is CASRGDTKGGYTF.

The chain joins TRBV30 to TRBJ2-5; 8 bases map to TRBD2. The CDR3 extends over 14 amino acids. V was pared by 2 bases and J by 4 bases, with 6 bases of the junction left unmatched. Germline V lookup: CDR1 GTSNPN, CDR2 SVGIG (reference sequence). The DNA of the CDR3 is TGTGCCTGGAGTCGGGGGGGGAGCGGAGAGACCCAGTACTTC. Translated, it gives CAWSRGGSGETQYF.

The chain recombines TRBV29-1 with TRBJ2-3; 13 nucleotides line up with TRBD2. The length of the CDR3 is 16 residues. Germline values: CDR1 SQVTM, CDR2 ANQGSEA. The ends lost 7 bases at V and 4 bases at J; junction bases unmatched: 11. CDR3 amino acids: CSAKTLAGGEADTQYF. CDR3 nucleotide sequence: TGCAGCGCTAAAACACTAGCGGGGGGGGAGGCAGATACGCAGTATTTT.

This clone appeared a single time. The gene calls are TRBV10-3 and TRBJ2-3, with TRBD1 matching 7 bases. The CDR3 has 18 amino acids. CDR1 and CDR2 from the germline V gene are ENHRY and SYGVKD. After removal of 4 bases from V and 0 bases from J, the junction contained 13 bases not matched to a gene. DNA of the CDR3: TGTGCCATCAGTGTAAGTCCGACAGGGCAATCTAGCACAGATACGCAGTATTTT. Encoded protein: CAISVSPTGQSSTDTQYF.

The J gene is TRBJ1-1, the V gene TRBV6-5, with D maybe TRBD1 (6 bases). There are 15 residues in the CDR3. Trimming cost V 8 bases and J 1 base, with 17 bases left between them. CDR1 and CDR2 from the germline V gene are MNHEY and SVGAGI. This CDR3 is CASRLPGGGNTEAFF. The CDR3 nucleotides are TGTGCCAGCCGCCTCCCGGGAGGGGGGAACACTGAAGCTTTCTTT.

The V and J genes are TRBV7-3 and TRBJ1-2; 9 bases align to TRBD1. V dropped 1 base and J dropped 8; count of bases not matched to a gene: 8. The germline V gene encodes CDR1 SGHTA and CDR2 FQGTGA. This CDR3 has 15 residues. The chain's CDR3 is CASSLSGDRVTGYTF. The DNA for the CDR3 is TGTGCCAGCAGCTTAAGTGGGGACAGGGTTACCGGCTACACCTTC.

V gene TRBV5-4 combines with J gene TRBJ2-2; 12 bases fit TRBD2. This CDR3 has 17 amino acids. Germline values: CDR1 SGHNT, CDR2 YYREEE (reference sequence). J lost 5 bases, V lost 3 bases, and 8 bases had no gene match. The CDR3 sequence is CASSSLAGGPLTGELFF. In DNA, the CDR3 is TGTGCCAGCAGCTCCCTAGCGGGAGGGCCCCTAACCGGGGAGCTGTTTTTT.